This T cell receptor (beta chain) is from a study of OX40 agonist ivuxolimab in advanced cancers. The overall study: Of the participants, roughly 40% had some prior anti-PD-1, anti-PD-L1 or anti-CTLA-4 therapy, which was allowed.

Study-wide findings and caveats: Average numbers of expanded clones were greater in CD8+ T cells than in CD4+. There was clonal expansion of CD4+ and CD8+ blood T cells by week 6 at 0.1 to 3.0 mg/kg.

Profiling relied on immunoSEQ multiplex PCR, and the TCRdb table lists in-frame clones only, not all of them. The repertoire has about 80,000 clones, 85% to 95% of them found once; the top ten carry 8% to 13%. As concerns this clone: As yet, its antigen is unknown.

J gave up 3 bases and V 2 bases, and 7 bases lay outside the gene matches. CDR3 length: 16 residues. Germline-derived CDR1 and CDR2 are SGHAT and FQNNGV. The chain joins TRBV11-2 to TRBJ2-3; 8 positions match TRBD2. Here the sequenced sample was CD4+ or CD8+ T cells sorted from blood, taken in a trial of the OX40 agonist ivuxolimab. The receptor's source is an adult with an advanced solid tumor such as melanoma, head and neck, liver or kidney cancer. The CDR3 DNA reads TGTGCCAGCAGCTTAAGTATCGGGAGGGGTACAGATACGCAGTATTTT. Protein sequence: CASSLSIGRGTDTQYF.